Reported below is one T cell receptor beta chain. The antigen remains undetermined. Method: immunoSEQ multiplex PCR; TCRdb's copy keeps in-frame clones and lacks some. The sample includes tens of thousands of clones, about 86% of them seen just once. The data derive from a study of OX40 agonist ivuxolimab in advanced cancers. Study-level results: Expanded clones were, on average, more numerous in CD8+ T cells than in CD4+. Nonresponders included some who also had low normalized T-cell clonal expansion.

Germline V gene data show CDR1 as MNHEY and CDR2 as SVGAGI. The CDR3 covers 12 residues. V was shortened by 6 bases and J by 5 bases, with 10 bases between the two germline ends. The sequence was collected from an adult with an advanced solid tumor such as melanoma, head and neck, liver or kidney cancer. The chain carries TRBV6-5 and TRBJ1-1; possible D gene TRBD1, 5 bases. Sequencing was performed on CD4+ or CD8+ T cells sorted from blood, taken in a trial of the OX40 agonist ivuxolimab. The CDR3 sequence is CASRGGDTEAFF. The CDR3 nucleotides are TGTGCCAGCAGGGGGGGGGATACTGAAGCTTTCTTT.